The present TCR beta chain was sequenced within a study of shared clonotypes between healthy human individuals. Whole-study findings and limits: Non-shared clonotypes showed lower generation probabilities than clonotypes common to all four donors. It was anticipated that sequencing depth would influence how many clonotypes donors shared.

Germline lookup yields CDR1 SGHTA and CDR2 FQGTGA. Trimming left V 5 bases short and J 0 bases short, with 17 bases between. The CDR3 spans 17 residues. As for this clone: Antigen specificity is unknown.

Original handling: Quality scores were absent from the junction-only immunoSEQ sequences, so filtering differed. Here immunoSEQ multiplex PCR was the method, and the copy in TCRdb shows in-frame clones only, minus some. V, J and clone size derive from that table, while D and trimming were established from the DNA sequence. This table has roughly 660,000 clones, less than 95% appearing once. V is TRBV7-3 and J is TRBJ2-1, with D possibly TRBD1 on 5 matching bases. Sequencing used memory CD8+ T cells from PBMCs. Described subset: CD45RO+ cells pooled with CCR7-negative TemRA cells. This receptor was taken from a man aged 18 to 29 in good health. Some clones in this sample may be carry-over from other donors' samples. The CDR3 sequence is CASSPESGWSSYNEQFF. The CDR3 nucleotides read TGTGCCAGCAGCCCCGAATCAGGGTGGAGCTCCTACAATGAGCAGTTCTTC.